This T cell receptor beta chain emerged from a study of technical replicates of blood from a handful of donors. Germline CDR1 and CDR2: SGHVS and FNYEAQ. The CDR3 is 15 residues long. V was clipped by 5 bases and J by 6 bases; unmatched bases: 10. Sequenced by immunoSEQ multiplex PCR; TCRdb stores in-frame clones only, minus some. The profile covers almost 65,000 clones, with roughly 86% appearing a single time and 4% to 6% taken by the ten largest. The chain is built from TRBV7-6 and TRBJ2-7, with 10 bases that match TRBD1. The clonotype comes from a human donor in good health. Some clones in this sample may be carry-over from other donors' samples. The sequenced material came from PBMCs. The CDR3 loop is CASSRGQGGYTEQYF. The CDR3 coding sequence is TGTGCCAGCAGCCGAGGACAGGGGGGATATACCGAGCAGTACTTC.